This T cell receptor beta chain was recovered during a study of vaccination effects on CD4 cells after COVID-19. The junction had 3 bases not matched to a gene; V was cut back by 6 bases and J by 0 bases. The V gene's germline CDR1 is SGHTA and CDR2 FQGNSA. There are 15 residues in the CDR3. TCRdb keeps only in-frame clones here, not all; method: immunoSEQ multiplex PCR. Among about 20,000 clones listed, under 75% were seen once. For this clone: Its target is unknown.

Prior to sequencing, the ViraFEST assay stimulated PBMC with viral peptide pools, which expanded the antigen-specific CD4+ T cells. At the end of around eleven days of culture, CD4+ T cells were isolated. This individual tested PCR-positive for SARS-CoV-2 infection between March and December 2020. The material sequenced was CD4+ T cells from PBMCs cultured with a peptide pool, taken before COVID-19 vaccination. This sequence joins TRBV7-2 and TRBJ2-2; 8 positions match TRBD2. This sequence was found in a human donor who had a prior SARS-CoV-2 infection. CDR3: CASSSGLANTGELFF. The CDR3 DNA follows: TGTGCCAGCAGTTCGGGACTAGCGAACACCGGGGAGCTGTTTTTT.